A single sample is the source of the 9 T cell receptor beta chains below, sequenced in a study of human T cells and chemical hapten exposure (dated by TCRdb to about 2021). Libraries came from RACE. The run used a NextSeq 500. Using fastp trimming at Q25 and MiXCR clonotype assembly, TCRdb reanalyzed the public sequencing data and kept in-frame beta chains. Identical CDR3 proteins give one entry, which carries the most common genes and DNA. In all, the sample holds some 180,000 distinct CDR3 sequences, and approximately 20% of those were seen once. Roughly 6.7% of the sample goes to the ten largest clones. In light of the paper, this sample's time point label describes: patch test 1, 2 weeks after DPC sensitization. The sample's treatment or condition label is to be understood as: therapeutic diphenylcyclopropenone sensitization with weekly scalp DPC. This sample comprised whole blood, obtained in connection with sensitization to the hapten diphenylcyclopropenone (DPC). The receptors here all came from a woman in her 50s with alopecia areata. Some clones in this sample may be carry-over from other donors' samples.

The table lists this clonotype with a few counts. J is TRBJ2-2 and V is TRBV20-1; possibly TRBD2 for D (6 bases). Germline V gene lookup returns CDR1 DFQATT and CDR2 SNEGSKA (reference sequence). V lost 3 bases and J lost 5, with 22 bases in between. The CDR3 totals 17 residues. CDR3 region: CSASLPSGRGTTGELFF. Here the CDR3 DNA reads TGCAGTGCTAGTCTACCAAGCGGCCGGGGGACGACCGGGGAGCTGTTTTTT.

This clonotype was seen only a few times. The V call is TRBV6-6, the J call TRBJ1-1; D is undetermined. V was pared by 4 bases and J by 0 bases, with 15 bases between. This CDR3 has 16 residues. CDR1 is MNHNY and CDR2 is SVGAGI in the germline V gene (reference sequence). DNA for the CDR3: TGTGCCAGCAGTTGGGATCCGGTGCGGATGAACACTGAAGCTTTCTTT. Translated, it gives CASSWDPVRMNTEAFF.

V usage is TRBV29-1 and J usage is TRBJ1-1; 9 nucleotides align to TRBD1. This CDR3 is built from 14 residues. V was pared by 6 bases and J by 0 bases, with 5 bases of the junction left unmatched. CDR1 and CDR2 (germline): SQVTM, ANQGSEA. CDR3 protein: CSVTRQGVNTEAFF. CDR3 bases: TGCAGCGTGACACGACAGGGGGTGAACACTGAAGCTTTCTTT.

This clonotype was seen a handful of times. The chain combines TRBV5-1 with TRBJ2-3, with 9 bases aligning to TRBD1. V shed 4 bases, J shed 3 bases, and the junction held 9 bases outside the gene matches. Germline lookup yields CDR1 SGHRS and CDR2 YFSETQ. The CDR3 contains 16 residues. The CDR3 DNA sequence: TGCGCCAGCAGCCCGAACCCGGGACAGGGTACAGATACGCAGTATTTT. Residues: CASSPNPGQGTDTQYF.

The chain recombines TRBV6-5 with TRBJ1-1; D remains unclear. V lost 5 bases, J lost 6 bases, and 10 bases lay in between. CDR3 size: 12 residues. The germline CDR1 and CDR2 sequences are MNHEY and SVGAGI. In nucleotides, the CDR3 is TGTGCCAGCAGTAGAGGTGAGGCTGAAGCTTTCTTT. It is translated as CASSRGEAEAFF.

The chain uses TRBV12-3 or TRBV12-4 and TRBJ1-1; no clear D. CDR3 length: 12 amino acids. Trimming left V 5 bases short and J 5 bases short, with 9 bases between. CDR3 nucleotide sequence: TGTGCCAGCAGTCTTCCTAGGACTGAAGCTTTCTTT. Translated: CASSLPRTEAFF.

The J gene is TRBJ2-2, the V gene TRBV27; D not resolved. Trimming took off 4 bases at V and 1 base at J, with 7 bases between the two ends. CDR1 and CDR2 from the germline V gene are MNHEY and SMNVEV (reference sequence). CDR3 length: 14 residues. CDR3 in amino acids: CASSWQRNTGELFF. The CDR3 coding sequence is TGTGCCAGCAGTTGGCAGAGGAACACCGGGGAGCTGTTTTTT.

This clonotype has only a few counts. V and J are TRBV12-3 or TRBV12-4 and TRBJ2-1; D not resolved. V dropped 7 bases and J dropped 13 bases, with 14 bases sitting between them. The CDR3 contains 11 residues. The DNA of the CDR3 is TGTGCCAGCACCCTAACGGGCCGCCAGTTCTTC. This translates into CASTLTGRQFF.

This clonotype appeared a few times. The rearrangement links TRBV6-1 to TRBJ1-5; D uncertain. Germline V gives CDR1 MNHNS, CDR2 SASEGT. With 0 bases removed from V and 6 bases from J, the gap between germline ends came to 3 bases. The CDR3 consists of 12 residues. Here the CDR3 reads CASSEAGQPQHF. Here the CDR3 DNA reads TGTGCCAGCAGTGAAGCTGGTCAGCCCCAGCATTTT.